This TCR beta chain was obtained from a study of response to subunit inactivated influenza vaccine. This clonotype was recorded at least ten times. What it binds is not known. CDR1 SGHRS and CDR2 YFSETQ come from the germline V gene. Deletions cut 0 bases from V and 3 bases from J, with 3 bases between. The CDR3 is 13 residues long. TCRdb reprocessed the RT-PCR reads with MiXCR, giving one entry per CDR3 protein. The repertoire includes 450,000 to 600,000 distinct CDR3 sequences, under 9% of them detected once, and around 13% sits in the top ten. Findings of the study overall: Authors suggested each seasonal flu vaccination may recruit only limited numbers of new T cells.

Sequencing used PBMCs from blood, obtained roughly 24 months after vaccination. The chain couples TRBV5-1 to TRBJ2-2; no reliable D call. This receptor was obtained from a man aged 50-75 years who received an inactivated influenza vaccine. Here the CDR3 DNA reads TGCGCCAGCAGCTTGGAGTACACCGGGGAGCTGTTTTTT. Its translation: CASSLEYTGELFF.